This TCR beta chain was found in a study of CD8 T cells in Susac syndrome. CD8+ and CD4+ T cells circulating in blood were sequenced for TCR beta. The RNA, about 0.5 to 1 ug, was put through reverse transcription using random hexamers. TCRdb redid the calling of the immunoSEQ multiplex PCR reads with MiXCR, one entry per CDR3 protein. This table has roughly 160,000 distinct CDR3 sequences, more than 95% appearing once. CDR1 and CDR2 from the germline V gene are MDHEN and SYDVKM. CDR3 length: 13 residues. V lost 5 bases to trimming and J lost 6 bases, with 11 bases between them. This chain joins TRBV28 and TRBJ2-1; D remains unclear. The origin of this receptor is a human donor with Susac syndrome. Material for sequencing was CD4+ T cells from PBMCs. The CDR3 DNA reads TGTGCCAGCAGTCCCACTCCGTCCAATGAGCAGTTCTTC. It translates to CASSPTPSNEQFF.